Shown below are 19 T cell receptor beta chains from a single sample sequenced in a study of cytomegalovirus exposure and HLA in healthy donors. Primers included in the PCR were 60 Vbeta and 13 Jbeta primers. The data were produced by immunoSEQ multiplex PCR, yet TCRdb's version contains in-frame clones alone and is incomplete. The sample lists 150,000 to 200,000 clones; 75% to 80% were seen once. Sequencing input: PBMCs. These receptor sequences come from a man aged 40-55 years in good health and CMV-seropositive.

This sequence joins TRBV2 and TRBJ2-1; D gene unclear. Trimming removed 8 bases from V and 3 bases from J, with 5 bases in between. Germline V lookup: CDR1 SNHLY, CDR2 FYNNEI. The CDR3 runs to 11 residues. CDR3 in DNA: TGTGCCAGCCAGGTCTACAATGAGCAGTTCTTC. It codes for CASQVYNEQFF. Together with reference TRBV2 and TRBJ2-1, the CDR3 gives the full variable domain: EPEVTQTPSHQVTQMGQEVILRCVPISNHLYFYWYRQILGQKVEFLVSFYNNEISEKSEIFDDQFSVERPDGSNFTLKIRSTKLEDSAMYFCASQVYNEQFFGPGTRLTVL.

The CDR3 DNA follows: TGTGCCAGCAGTTTATTACTGAATGAGCAGTTCTTC. It specifies CASSLLLNEQFF. This chain connects TRBV28 to TRBJ2-1; no clear D gene. V lost 1 base to trimming and J lost 7 bases, with 5 bases between them. The CDR3 is 12 residues long. Germline CDR1 and CDR2: MDHEN and SYDVKM.

V usage is TRBV6-4 and J usage is TRBJ2-1; TRBD2 is a possible D gene (6 bases). The CDR3 consists of 15 residues. With 2 bases removed from V and 4 bases from J, the gap between germline ends came to 12 bases. The germline CDR1 and CDR2 sequences are MRHNA and SNTAGT. The CDR3 protein is CASSDGVAGYNEQFF. CDR3 DNA: TGTGCCAGCAGTGACGGGGTGGCGGGATACAATGAGCAGTTCTTC.

V is TRBV18 and J is TRBJ2-7; tentatively, D is TRBD2 (6 bases). V was trimmed by 2 bases and J by 2 bases, leaving 10 bases between them. The CDR3 spans 14 residues. Germline V CDR1 and CDR2: KGHSH, LQKENI. The CDR3 DNA reads as TGTGCCAGCTCACCAGGTAGCGGAGCCTACGAGCAGTACTTC. Translating gives CASSPGSGAYEQYF.

The rearrangement joins TRBV10-3 to TRBJ1-2, with a tentative D call TRBD1 (6 bases). The germline V and J ends were trimmed by 0 bases and 4 bases, with 9 bases remaining between them. The CDR3 runs 14 residues. Per the germline V gene, CDR1 is ENHRY and CDR2 is SYGVKD. Here the CDR3 reads CAISESDRTYGYTF. The DNA of the CDR3 is TGTGCCATCAGTGAGTCGGACAGAACCTATGGCTACACCTTC.

V and J are TRBV29-1 and TRBJ2-5; 8 bases are shared with TRBD2. The junction had 6 bases not matched to a gene; V was cut back by 8 bases and J by 4 bases. Germline V gives CDR1 SQVTM, CDR2 ANQGSEA. This CDR3 has 12 amino acids. The DNA of the CDR3 is TGCAGCATCAGTAGCGGGATAGAGACCCAGTACTTC. Its protein is CSISSGIETQYF. Full variable domain (outside the CDR3, taken from reference TRBV29-1 and TRBJ2-5): SAVISQKPSRDICQRGTSLTIQCQVDSQVTMMFWYRQQPGQSLTLIATANQGSEATYESGFVIDKFPISRPNLTFSTLTVSNMSPEDSSIYLCSISSGIETQYFGPGTRLLVL.

The CDR3: CASSLHRAEQPQHF. The CDR3 DNA reads as TGTGCCAGTAGTCTACACAGGGCGGAACAGCCCCAGCATTTT. The chain uses TRBV19 and TRBJ1-5, with a weak D call TRBD1 (6 bases). The length of the CDR3 is 14 residues. V shed 5 bases and J shed 7 bases, with 15 bases lying between them. Germline V gives CDR1 LNHDA, CDR2 SQIVND (reference sequence).

This chain connects TRBV7-2 to TRBJ2-7; possibly TRBD2 for D (6 bases). This CDR3 is 14 amino acids long. CDR1 is SGHTA and CDR2 is FQGNSA in the germline V gene. Trimming cost V 3 bases and J 7 bases, with 16 bases left between them. DNA of the CDR3: TGTGCCAGCAGCTTGCGGGGCGTAAAAGGGGAGCAGTACTTC. Amino acid sequence: CASSLRGVKGEQYF.

The chain has TRBV19 and TRBJ2-5, with TRBD2 matching over 13 bases. The CDR3 sequence is 15 residues long. Germline values: CDR1 LNHDA, CDR2 SQIVND (reference sequence). Trimming cost V 7 bases and J 2 bases; bases outside gene matches: 4. The CDR3 protein is CASTWTSGGQETQYF. DNA of the CDR3: TGTGCCAGTACCTGGACTAGCGGGGGACAAGAGACCCAGTACTTC. The full variable domain, with the rest looked up from reference TRBV19 and TRBJ2-5, is DGGITQSPKYLFRKEGQNVTLSCEQNLNHDAMYWYRQDPGQGLRLIYYSQIVNDFQKGDIAEGYSVSREKKESFPLTVTSAQKNPTAFYLCASTWTSGGQETQYFGPGTRLLVL.

J is TRBJ1-2 and V is TRBV19; TRBD1 agrees at 8 bases. J was trimmed by 4 bases and V by 5 bases; bases with no gene match: 9. Germline CDR1 and CDR2: LNHDA and SQIVND (reference sequence). The CDR3 is made up of 15 amino acids. DNA of the CDR3: TGTGCCAGTAGTCACCCGGACAGGGAAGGCTATGGCTACACCTTC. Amino acids: CASSHPDREGYGYTF.

This clone has more than one count but fewer than ten. V usage is TRBV28 and J usage is TRBJ2-5; D is perhaps TRBD1 (6 bases). Germline V lookup: CDR1 MDHEN, CDR2 SYDVKM. V lost 5 bases and J 1 base, leaving 11 bases between the germline ends. The length of the CDR3 is 14 residues. The CDR3 sequence: CASSPGQSQETQYF. The DNA for the CDR3 is TGTGCCAGCAGTCCCGGACAGTCCCAAGAGACCCAGTACTTC.

A few counts support this clone. The chain carries TRBV6-1 and TRBJ2-1; TRBD1 aligns across 9 bases. The germline CDR1 and CDR2 sequences are MNHNS and SASEGT. The CDR3 consists of 15 residues. V lost 6 bases and J lost 3; bases outside the gene matches: 6. CDR3 residues: CASRTRDRVYNEQFF. The DNA of the CDR3 is TGTGCCAGCAGGACCCGGGACAGGGTCTACAATGAGCAGTTCTTC.

The rearrangement links TRBV11-2 to TRBJ2-5, with D perhaps TRBD1 (6 bases). Germline V gene data show CDR1 as SGHAT and CDR2 as FQNNGV. Trimming stripped 0 bases from V and 2 bases from J, with 13 bases between. The CDR3 spans 16 residues. As DNA, the CDR3 is TGTGCCAGCAGCTTAGATCTGGCCAGGGGACAAGAGACCCAGTACTTC. This gives the protein CASSLDLARGQETQYF.

The genes are TRBV6-1 and TRBJ2-7; 9 bases align to TRBD2. The CDR3 has 14 amino acids. Germline loops: CDR1 MNHNS, CDR2 SASEGT. Trimming at V came to 10 bases and at J to 6 bases, leaving 13 bases not matched to a gene. CDR3 nucleotides: TGTGCCACACGAGCCGGGACTAGCTATCCCGAGCAGTACTTC. As protein: CATRAGTSYPEQYF.

V is TRBV14 and J is TRBJ2-5; 12 nucleotides match TRBD2. The CDR3 runs to 18 residues. Germline CDR1 SGHDN, CDR2 FVKESK. V lost 1 base to trimming and J lost 2 bases; unmatched junction nucleotides: 8. The chain's CDR3 is CASSQGRLAGAWQETQYF. CDR3 DNA sequence: TGTGCCAGCAGCCAAGGACGACTAGCGGGAGCCTGGCAAGAGACCCAGTACTTC.

J is TRBJ1-3 and V is TRBV15, with D possibly matching TRBD1 (6 bases). The germline V and J ends were trimmed by 7 bases and 1 base, with 14 bases remaining between them. The CDR3 has 15 residues. CDR1 is LNHNV and CDR2 is YYDKDF in the germline V gene (reference sequence). For the CDR3, the DNA is TGTGCCACCAACCTAGACAGGTCATCTGGAAACACCATATATTTT. Its protein product is CATNLDRSSGNTIYF.

Details on this clone: An end of the junction does not agree with germline; a read error may underlie this. The chain joins TRBV2 to TRBJ2-4, with 8 positions matching TRBD2. The germline gives CDR1 SNHLY, CDR2 FYNNEI. This CDR3 has 17 residues. Here the CDR3 reads CASSDLRTSLAKNSQYF. For the CDR3, the DNA is TGTGCCAGCAGTGACTTGCGGACTAGCCTGGCCAAAAACAGTCAGTACTTC.

The chain recombines TRBV30 with TRBJ2-3; 10 bases match TRBD2. This CDR3 contains 15 residues. V lost 4 bases to trimming and J lost 7 bases; unmatched junction nucleotides: 11. CDR1 and CDR2 from the germline V gene are GTSNPN and SVGIG (reference sequence). This CDR3 reads CAWTPGSGRVYTQYF. The CDR3, as DNA: TGTGCCTGGACTCCGGGGAGCGGGAGGGTTTATACGCAGTATTTT.

The chain links TRBV11-2 to TRBJ2-2, with 12 bases lining up with TRBD1. Per germline, CDR1 SGHAT and CDR2 FQNNGV. J was trimmed by 6 bases and V by 1 base; bases with no gene match: 0. The CDR3 spans 15 residues. The CDR3 DNA is TGTGCCAGCAGCTTAGGGGACAGGGGGCCCGGGGAGCTGTTTTTT. Amino acid sequence: CASSLGDRGPGELFF.